The 22 T cell receptor beta chains in this list originate from one sample, sequenced in a study of T cell responses to AZD1222 COVID-19 vaccine. Repertoires were generated with immunoSEQ multiplex PCR, while TCRdb's copy carries only in-frame clones and drops some. The repertoire holds under 120,000 clones, with 92% as singletons. Specimen: peripheral blood, collected on day 0 of AZD1222 vaccination. These receptors were collected from an adult in good health.

In regard to this clone: Other DNA sequences of this sample code for an identical CDR3. This chain uses TRBV4-1 with TRBJ2-1; D possibly corresponds to TRBD1 (5 bases). Germline CDR1 MGHRA, CDR2 YSYEKL. This CDR3 has 15 residues. V lost 0 bases to trimming and J lost 4 bases, with 10 bases between them. The CDR3 is CASSQEGREYNEQFF. The CDR3, as DNA: TGCGCCAGCAGCCAAGAGGGCAGGGAATACAATGAGCAGTTCTTC.

The V call is TRBV18, the J call TRBJ1-3; TRBD1 might be the D (5 bases). Trimming shortened V by 1 base and J by 2 bases, and 12 bases separated the two germline ends. CDR1 and CDR2 from the germline V gene are KGHSH and LQKENI. CDR3 length: 16 residues. The chain's CDR3 is CASSPLDINTGNTIYF. CDR3 nucleotide sequence: TGTGCCAGCTCACCACTGGACATCAACACTGGAAACACCATATATTTT.

The V call is TRBV6-2 or TRBV6-3, the J call TRBJ2-7; a weak D match, TRBD1 (6 bases). Trimming shortened V by 2 bases and J by 0 bases, and 17 bases separated the two germline ends. Germline CDR1 reads MNHEY; CDR2 reads SVGEGT. CDR3 length: 17 residues. CDR3 loop: CASSYHARGLSSYEQYF. Here the CDR3 DNA reads TGTGCCAGCAGTTACCACGCCAGGGGTTTGAGCTCCTACGAGCAGTACTTC.

This chain connects TRBV12-3 or TRBV12-4 to TRBJ2-4, with 8 nucleotides matching TRBD1. The CDR3 runs to 13 residues. V was clipped by 4 bases and J by 6 bases; unmatched bases: 2. Here the CDR3 DNA reads TGTGCCAGCAGTTCGGGACAGGTAAACATTCAGTACTTC. This translates into CASSSGQVNIQYF.

The V gene is TRBV2, the J gene TRBJ2-3, with TRBD2 matching 15 bases. CDR3 size: 15 residues. The V and J ends lost 8 bases and 6 bases, in that order; junction bases with no gene match: 6. The V gene's germline CDR1 is SNHLY and CDR2 FYNNEI. CDR3 nucleotides: TGTGCCAGCCGGACTAGCGGGGGGGCCTCGGATACGCAGTATTTT. This sequence encodes CASRTSGGASDTQYF. Complete variable domain (other parts from reference TRBV2 and TRBJ2-3): EPEVTQTPSHQVTQMGQEVILRCVPISNHLYFYWYRQILGQKVEFLVSFYNNEISEKSEIFDDQFSVERPDGSNFTLKIRSTKLEDSAMYFCASRTSGGASDTQYFGPGTRLTVL.

The chain combines TRBV6-1 with TRBJ1-1, with a possible D match to TRBD1 (5 bases). The CDR3 extends over 14 amino acids. The ends were cut back, 3 bases at V and 5 bases at J, with 13 bases in the middle. In germline, CDR1 is MNHNS, CDR2 SASEGT. In DNA, the CDR3 is TGTGCCAGCAGTGAGCAGGGCGGTTGGACTGAAGCTTTCTTT. Translated, it gives CASSEQGGWTEAFF.

This chain joins TRBV6-5 and TRBJ2-7; perhaps TRBD2 as D (5 bases). Trimming left V 6 bases short and J 0 bases short, with 12 bases between. This CDR3 is 14 amino acids long. Germline assignment: CDR1 MNHEY and CDR2 SVGAGI. CDR3 residues: CASRRTGSSYEQYF. The CDR3 DNA follows: TGTGCCAGCAGGAGGACGGGGAGCTCCTACGAGCAGTACTTC.

This chain connects TRBV18 to TRBJ1-5; TRBD1 might be the D (6 bases). With 2 bases removed from V and 7 bases from J, the gap between germline ends came to 15 bases. This CDR3 is built from 15 residues. Germline lookup yields CDR1 KGHSH and CDR2 LQKENI. CDR3 bases: TGTGCCAGCTCACCATCTACAGGGAAGGTGCAGCCCCAGCATTTT. Its translation: CASSPSTGKVQPQHF.

The chain combines TRBV19 with TRBJ2-7; no definite D call. From germline, CDR1 is LNHDA and CDR2 SQIVND (reference sequence). The CDR3 runs 12 residues. With 0 bases removed from V and 3 bases from J, the gap between germline ends came to 3 bases. CDR3: CASSIDSYEQYF. CDR3 sequence (DNA): TGTGCCAGTAGTATAGACAGCTACGAGCAGTACTTC.

For the CDR3, the DNA is TGTGCCAGCAGCAAGGCTATAGGGACGGATTCTGGAAACACCATATATTTT. Residues: CASSKAIGTDSGNTIYF. The gene calls are TRBV4-2 and TRBJ1-3, with D possibly TRBD1 on 5 matching bases. This CDR3 contains 17 residues. With 5 bases removed from V and 1 base from J, the gap between germline ends came to 18 bases. From germline, CDR1 is LGHNA and CDR2 YNFKEQ.

The V gene is TRBV19, the J gene TRBJ1-5; D gene ambiguous. CDR1 is LNHDA, CDR2 SQIVND, per germline (reference sequence). The CDR3 runs 15 residues. Trimming pared 6 bases from V and 1 base from J, leaving 13 bases between. The CDR3, as DNA: TGTGCCAGTAGAAATTTCGGCCAAAGCAATCAGCCCCAGCATTTT. It codes for CASRNFGQSNQPQHF.

V usage is TRBV7-2 and J usage is TRBJ2-7; 7 bases fit TRBD2. Losses at the gene ends were 5 bases for V and 3 bases for J; bases not matched to a gene: 10. The CDR3 is 15 residues long. Germline lookup yields CDR1 SGHTA and CDR2 FQGNSA. CDR3 residues: CASSDNREVNYEQYF. The CDR3 coding sequence is TGTGCCAGCAGCGACAACCGGGAGGTCAACTACGAGCAGTACTTC.

The rearrangement links TRBV6-5 to TRBJ1-1, with 9 bases that match TRBD1. Germline loops: CDR1 MNHEY, CDR2 SVGAGI. V gave up 5 bases and J gave up 4 bases; unmatched junction bases: 8. The CDR3 has 15 amino acids. The CDR3 coding sequence is TGTGCCAGCAGTCCGGGACAGGGAACGGTCACTGAAGCTTTCTTT. Its protein product is CASSPGQGTVTEAFF.

The V and J genes are TRBV21-1 and TRBJ1-3; no check of the table's D call, TRBD1, against the DNA was made. TRBV21-1 is labeled a pseudogene. The CDR3 length is 14 residues. The CDR3 DNA follows: TGTGCCAGCAGCAAAGTCAGGGATGGAAACACCATATATTTT. Translating gives CASSKVRDGNTIYF.

The J gene is TRBJ2-5, the V gene TRBV28, with 10 positions matching TRBD1. Trimming took 7 bases from V and 13 from J; bases not matched to a gene: 12. Germline values: CDR1 MDHEN, CDR2 SYDVKM. The CDR3 is made up of 13 amino acids. The DNA for the CDR3 is TGTGCCAGCAATCCCGACCCGGGACAGGGGATGTACTTC. It specifies CASNPDPGQGMYF. Full variable domain (missing parts from reference TRBV28 and TRBJ2-5): DVKVTQSSRYLVKRTGEKVFLECVQDMDHENMFWYRQDPGLGLRLIYFSYDVKMKEKGDIPEGYSVSREKKERFSLILESASTNQTSMYLCASNPDPGQGMYFGPGTRLLVL.

V and J are TRBV3-1 (or the pseudogene TRBV3-2) and TRBJ1-4; D is possibly TRBD1 (5 bases). With 0 bases removed from V and 7 bases from J, the gap between germline ends came to 12 bases. The CDR3 is 15 amino acids. Per the germline V gene, CDR1 is LGHDT and CDR2 is YNNKEL (reference sequence). CDR3 in amino acids: CASSQEDRGSEKLFF. The CDR3 nucleotides read TGTGCCAGCAGCCAAGAAGATAGGGGCAGTGAAAAACTGTTTTTT.

The V gene is TRBV18, the J gene TRBJ1-2, with TRBD1 identical over 9 bases. The ends lost 5 bases at V and 1 base at J; junction bases unmatched: 8. This CDR3 is built from 16 residues. The V gene's germline CDR1 is KGHSH and CDR2 LQKENI. CDR3 protein: CASSKPSTGGNYGYTF. CDR3 in DNA: TGTGCCAGCTCAAAACCATCGACAGGGGGTAACTATGGCTACACCTTC.

V usage is TRBV28 and J usage is TRBJ1-1, with unresolved D. The CDR3 extends over 11 amino acids. Germline V lookup: CDR1 MDHEN, CDR2 SYDVKM. Trimming cost V 6 bases and J 6 bases, with 8 bases left between them. CDR3 nucleotide sequence: TGTGCCAGCAGGACAAACGCTGAAGCTTTCTTT. Its protein is CASRTNAEAFF.

Only one count was recorded for this clone. The chain couples TRBV2 to TRBJ1-2; weak D call: TRBD1 (6 bases). Germline lookup yields CDR1 SNHLY and CDR2 FYNNEI. Trimming took 9 bases from V and 6 from J, leaving 8 bases between them. The CDR3 contains 10 residues. CDR3 loop: CARQGDGYTF. The CDR3 DNA follows: TGTGCCAGACAGGGTGATGGCTACACCTTC. The complete variable domain, with remaining parts taken from reference TRBV2 and TRBJ1-2, reads EPEVTQTPSHQVTQMGQEVILRCVPISNHLYFYWYRQILGQKVEFLVSFYNNEISEKSEIFDDQFSVERPDGSNFTLKIRSTKLEDSAMYFCARQGDGYTFGSGTRLTVV.

The V call is TRBV6-5, the J call TRBJ1-1, with TRBD1 as a possible D gene (6 bases). Looked up from germline, CDR1 is MNHEY and CDR2 is SVGAGI. V was trimmed by 6 bases and J by 11 bases, leaving 16 bases between them. The CDR3 loop spans 12 amino acids. The CDR3 reads CASSSTGLGAFF. In nucleotides, the CDR3 is TGTGCCAGCAGCTCGACAGGCCTTGGGGCTTTCTTT.

V gene TRBV19 combines with J gene TRBJ1-3; a weak D match, TRBD1 (5 bases). Looked up from germline, CDR1 is LNHDA and CDR2 is SQIVND (reference sequence). The CDR3 totals 14 residues. Deletions cut 2 bases from V and 1 base from J, with 6 bases between. The CDR3 bases are TGTGCCAGTAGTATAAGGGGTTCTGGAAACACCATATATTTT. Residues: CASSIRGSGNTIYF.

The gene calls are TRBV4-2 and TRBJ2-3, with 14 bases fitting TRBD2. With V trimmed by 1 base and J by 1 base, 1 base remained unmatched. The CDR3 is 17 amino acids. Per the germline V gene, CDR1 is LGHNA and CDR2 is YNFKEQ. The CDR3 loop is CASSQATSGRGTDTQYF. DNA of the CDR3: TGTGCCAGCAGCCAAGCGACTAGCGGGAGGGGCACAGATACGCAGTATTTT.